This T cell receptor (beta chain) was documented in a study of blood T cells in healthy people across ages. Study-wide findings and caveats: Bulk PBMC profiling left naive and antigen-experienced comparisons inconclusive. Naive T cell percentage by flow cytometry tracked strongly with beta diversity.

The V gene lost 5 bases and the J gene lost 7 bases, with 11 bases spanning the gap. Germline CDR1 SEHNR, CDR2 FQNEAQ (reference sequence). This CDR3 has 13 residues. Each sample provided at least 5 micrograms of extracted total RNA. Using a J-beta primer mix together with a sample-barcoded 5' primer, a second PCR was run for roughly 6 to 11 cycles. One entry per CDR3 protein, called by TCRdb with MiXCR from the 5' RACE reads. The sample includes about 1.4 million distinct CDR3 sequences, 59% seen only once; the top ten take over 6.5%. Only a few counts were recorded for this clonotype. Its antigen is currently unknown.

The rearrangement links TRBV7-9 to TRBJ1-4; the D gene is possibly TRBD1 (5 bases). The TCR originated in a man between 18 and 35 years old in good health. Sample: blood. The CDR3 sequence: CASSLGTVEKLFF. As DNA, the CDR3 is TGTGCCAGCAGCCTAGGGACGGTTGAAAAACTGTTTTTT.